These T cell receptor beta chains were read from a single sample in a study of blood T cell repertoires in COVID-19. Produced via immunoSEQ multiplex PCR; TCRdb's table is partial and in-frame only. The data hold more than 350,000 clones, with approximately 87% observed a single time. Sequencing used PBMCs or T cells enriched from blood (not recorded which). Receptor source: a woman between 45 and 60 years old who had recovered from COVID-19. Both conserved end residues are part of each CDR3. D genes are given only for firm matches. Clone size is not always given. Where it is, it says once, few, many or a class for expanded clones.

j_call clone_size d_call v_call cdr3_aa cdr3_nt
TRBJ2-5 . . TRBV19 CASSISETQYF TGTGCCAGTAGTATTTCGGAGACCCAGTACTTC
TRBJ2-3 once TRBD1 TRBV18 CASSHPGQGGSTDTQYF TGTGCCAGCTCACACCCGGGACAGGGAGGGAGCACAGATACGCAGTATTTT
TRBJ2-7 . TRBD1 TRBV29-1 CSVVGQGANEQYF TGCAGCGTTGTCGGCCAGGGGGCCAACGAGCAGTACTTC
TRBJ1-6 . TRBD1 TRBV7-3 CASSSTGGASPLHF TGTGCCAGCAGCTCGACAGGGGGTGCTTCACCCCTCCACTTT
TRBJ2-5 . . TRBV29-1 CSGVTGSETQYF TGCAGCGGAGTTACAGGGAGCGAGACCCAGTACTTC
TRBJ1-5 . . TRBV4-1 CASSQEGSHSNQPQHF TGCGCCAGCAGCCAAGAGGGCAGCCATAGCAATCAGCCCCAGCATTTT
TRBJ1-5 . . TRBV6-1 CASSEEGRGDQPQHF TGTGCCAGCAGTGAAGAAGGAAGGGGCGATCAGCCCCAGCATTTT
TRBJ2-3 . TRBD2 TRBV5-5 CASSSSGGGVDTQYF TGTGCCAGCAGCTCATCGGGCGGGGGGGTAGATACGCAGTATTTT
TRBJ2-2 . TRBD2 TRBV7-2 CASSFISGAVTGELFF TGTGCCAGCAGCTTCATTAGCGGGGCTGTCACCGGGGAGCTGTTTTTT
TRBJ1-6 . . TRBV6-1 CASSELDRRSPLHF TGTGCCAGCAGTGAATTGGACAGAAGATCACCCCTCCACTTT
TRBJ1-2 once . TRBV10-3 CAISEPGQLYGYTF TGTGCCATCAGTGAGCCGGGACAACTCTATGGCTACACCTTC
TRBJ1-3 . . TRBV10-3 CAISGGTSTAGGNTIYF TGTGCCATCAGTGGGGGGACTTCCACGGCGGGAGGAAACACCATATATTTT
TRBJ2-7 . TRBD1 TRBV18 CASSPFGQGSLYEQYF TGTGCCAGCTCACCGTTCGGACAGGGATCTTTGTACGAGCAGTACTTC
TRBJ1-1 . . TRBV5-1 CASSLEAMNTEAFF TGCGCCAGCAGCTTGGAAGCCATGAACACTGAAGCTTTCTTT
TRBJ2-1 . . TRBV30 CAWSDITGSNEQFF TGTGCCTGGAGCGATATCACAGGGTCCAATGAGCAGTTCTTC
TRBJ1-1 . TRBD1 TRBV10-3 CAISDIAGGEAFF TGTGCCATCAGTGATATCGCAGGGGGAGAAGCTTTCTTT
TRBJ1-6 few TRBD1 TRBV27 CASSTSQGAFFNSPLHF TGTGCCAGCAGCACCTCACAGGGGGCTTTCTTTAATTCACCCCTCCACTTT
TRBJ1-4 . . TRBV27 CASSSRAGAANEKLFF TGTGCCAGCAGTTCTCGTGCGGGGGCCGCTAATGAAAAACTGTTTTTT
TRBJ2-2 . . TRBV4-1 CASSQEHRANTGELFF TGCGCCAGCAGCCAAGAGCACAGGGCGAACACCGGGGAGCTGTTTTTT
TRBJ1-5 . . TRBV7-9 CASSLESQPQHF TGTGCCAGCAGCCTCGAGTCTCAGCCCCAGCATTTT
TRBJ2-7 . TRBD2 TRBV7-2 CASSPTSFSYEQYF TGTGCCAGCAGTCCGACTAGCTTCTCCTACGAGCAGTACTTC
TRBJ2-1 . . TRBV28 CASSQTYGDSYNEQFF TGTGCCAGCAGTCAAACGTACGGTGACTCCTACAATGAGCAGTTCTTC
TRBJ2-5 . . TRBV5-6 CASSLDRGETQYF TGTGCCAGCAGCCTGGACCGCGGGGAGACCCAGTACTTC